These 6 T cell receptor beta chains originate from one sample sequenced in a study of cytomegalovirus exposure and HLA in healthy donors. PCR used 60 Vbeta primers and 13 Jbeta primers. Here immunoSEQ multiplex PCR was the method, and the copy in TCRdb shows in-frame clones only, minus some. Here the sample spans approximately 120,000 clones, about 84% being singletons. The sample comprised PBMCs. These receptors were obtained from a man aged 35-49 years in good health and CMV-seronegative.

This clone showed up just a few times. The chain couples TRBV29-1 to TRBJ2-3; 7 bases are shared with TRBD2. The germline gives CDR1 SQVTM, CDR2 ANQGSEA. V lost 3 bases to trimming and J lost 2 bases; unmatched junction nucleotides: 5. CDR3 length: 14 amino acids. The CDR3 DNA sequence: TGCAGCGTTGAGCGAGCGGGAACCACAGATACGCAGTATTTT. It is translated as CSVERAGTTDTQYF.

The chain combines TRBV5-6 with TRBJ1-5; perhaps TRBD1 as D (5 bases). The CDR3 has 13 amino acids. Trimming took 4 bases from V and 6 from J, leaving 11 bases between them. Germline V gives CDR1 SGHDT, CDR2 YYEEEE. The CDR3 DNA is TGTGCCAGCAGCAAAGACGGGGGTCAGCCCCAGCATTTT. Translating it yields CASSKDGGQPQHF.

The chain has TRBV7-2 and TRBJ1-6; D gene ambiguous. V lost 2 bases, J lost 8 bases, and 13 bases lay in between. Germline values: CDR1 SGHTA, CDR2 FQGNSA. The CDR3 contains 15 residues. CDR3 sequence reads: CASSLRESRDSPLHF. In nucleotides, the CDR3 is TGTGCCAGCAGCTTAAGAGAAAGTCGGGATTCACCCCTCCACTTT.

This chain links TRBV7-9 with TRBJ1-5, with a possible D match to TRBD1 (5 bases). The germline V gene has CDR1 SEHNR and CDR2 FQNEAQ (reference sequence). There are 14 residues in the CDR3. V gave up 1 base and J gave up 5 bases, with 9 bases separating them. CDR3 in DNA: TGTGCCAGCAGCTTAGGAGGGGACTATCAGCCCCAGCATTTT. Encoded protein: CASSLGGDYQPQHF.

The V call is TRBV7-2, the J call TRBJ1-1, with D uncertain. The CDR3 is 15 residues long. The V gene lost 0 bases and the J gene lost 3 bases, with 11 bases spanning the gap. Germline V gene lookup returns CDR1 SGHTA and CDR2 FQGNSA. CDR3 DNA sequence: TGTGCCAGCAGCTTAGCGATAGGAGGGCACACTGAAGCTTTCTTT. Its translation is CASSLAIGGHTEAFF.

This clone was detected a few times. The V and J genes are TRBV10-3 and TRBJ1-5; perhaps TRBD1 as D (6 bases). Looked up from germline, CDR1 is ENHRY and CDR2 is SYGVKD. The V and J ends lost 2 bases and 6 bases respectively, with 14 bases between them. The CDR3 is 15 amino acids. CDR3 region: CAISEPRGGGQPQHF. The CDR3 region has the DNA TGTGCCATCAGTGAGCCCAGGGGCGGAGGTCAGCCCCAGCATTTT.